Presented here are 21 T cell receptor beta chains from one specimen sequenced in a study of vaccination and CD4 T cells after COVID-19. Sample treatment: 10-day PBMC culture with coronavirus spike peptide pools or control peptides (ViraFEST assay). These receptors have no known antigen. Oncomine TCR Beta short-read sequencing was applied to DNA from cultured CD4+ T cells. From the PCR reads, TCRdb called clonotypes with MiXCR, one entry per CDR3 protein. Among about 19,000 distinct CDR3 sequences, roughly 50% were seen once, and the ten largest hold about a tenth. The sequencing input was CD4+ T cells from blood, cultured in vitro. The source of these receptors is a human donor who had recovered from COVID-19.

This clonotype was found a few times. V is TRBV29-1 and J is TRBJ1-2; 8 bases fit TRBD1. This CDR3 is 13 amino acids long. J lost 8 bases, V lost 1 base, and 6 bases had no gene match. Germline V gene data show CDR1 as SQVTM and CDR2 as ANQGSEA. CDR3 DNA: TGCAGCGTTGAAGGGGACAGGATAGGGGGCTACACCTTC. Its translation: CSVEGDRIGGYTF.

In DNA form, the CDR3 reads TGCGCCAGCAGCTTCCAGGGGGTGAACACTGAAGCTTTCTTT. This translates into CASSFQGVNTEAFF. The genes are TRBV5-1 and TRBJ1-1; 7 bases are a match to TRBD1. V lost 2 bases to trimming and J lost 0 bases; unmatched junction nucleotides: 1. Germline-derived CDR1 and CDR2 are SGHRS and YFSETQ. The CDR3 sequence is 14 residues long.

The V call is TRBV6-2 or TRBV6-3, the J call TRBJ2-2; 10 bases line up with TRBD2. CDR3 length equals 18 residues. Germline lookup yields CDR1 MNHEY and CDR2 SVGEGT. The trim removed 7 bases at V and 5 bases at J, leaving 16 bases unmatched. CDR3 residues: CASTGWASGRRGTGELFF. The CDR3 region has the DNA TGTGCCAGCACCGGCTGGGCTAGCGGGAGACGGGGGACCGGGGAGCTGTTTTTT.

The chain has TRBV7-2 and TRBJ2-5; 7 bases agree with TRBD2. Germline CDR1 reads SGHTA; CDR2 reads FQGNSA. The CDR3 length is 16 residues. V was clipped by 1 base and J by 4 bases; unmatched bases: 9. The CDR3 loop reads CASSLGPGGGVETQYF. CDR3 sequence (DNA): TGTGCCAGCAGCTTAGGCCCCGGGGGAGGGGTAGAGACCCAGTACTTC.

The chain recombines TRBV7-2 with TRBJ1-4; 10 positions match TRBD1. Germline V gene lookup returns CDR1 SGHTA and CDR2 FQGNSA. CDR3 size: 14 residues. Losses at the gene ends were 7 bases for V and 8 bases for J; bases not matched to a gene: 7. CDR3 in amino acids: CASTRQGAGEKLFF. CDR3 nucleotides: TGTGCCAGCACCAGACAGGGGGCAGGAGAAAAACTGTTTTTT.

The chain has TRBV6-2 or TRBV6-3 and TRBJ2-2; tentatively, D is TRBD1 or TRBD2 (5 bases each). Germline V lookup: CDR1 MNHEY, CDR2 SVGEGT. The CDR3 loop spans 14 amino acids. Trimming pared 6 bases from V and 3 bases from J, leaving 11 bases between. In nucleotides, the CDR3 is TGTGCCAGCAGGCAAGGGACCTACACCGGGGAGCTGTTTTTT. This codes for CASRQGTYTGELFF.

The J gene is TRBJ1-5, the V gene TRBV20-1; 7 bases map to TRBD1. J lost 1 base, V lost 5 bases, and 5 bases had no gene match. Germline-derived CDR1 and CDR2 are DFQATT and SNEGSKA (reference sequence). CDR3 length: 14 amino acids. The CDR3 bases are TGCAGTGCTCCCCAGGGGGGGAGCAATCAGCCCCAGCATTTT. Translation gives CSAPQGGSNQPQHF.

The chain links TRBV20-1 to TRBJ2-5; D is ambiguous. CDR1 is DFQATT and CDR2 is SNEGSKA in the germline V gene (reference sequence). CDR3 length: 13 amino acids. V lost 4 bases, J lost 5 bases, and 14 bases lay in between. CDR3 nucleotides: TGCAGTGCTAACCTGGCCGACTGGGAGACCCAGTACTTC. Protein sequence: CSANLADWETQYF.

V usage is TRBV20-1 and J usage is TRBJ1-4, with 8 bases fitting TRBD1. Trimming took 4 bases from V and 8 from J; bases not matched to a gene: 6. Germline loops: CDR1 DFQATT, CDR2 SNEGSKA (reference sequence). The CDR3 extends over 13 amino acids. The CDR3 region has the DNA TGCAGTGCTAAGGGACAGGCAGGGGAAAAACTGTTTTTT. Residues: CSAKGQAGEKLFF.

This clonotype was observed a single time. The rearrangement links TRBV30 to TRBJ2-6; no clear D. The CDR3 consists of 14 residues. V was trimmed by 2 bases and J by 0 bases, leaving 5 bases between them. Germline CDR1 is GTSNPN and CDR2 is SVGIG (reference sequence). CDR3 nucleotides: TGTGCCTGGAGTTTTGGCTCTGGGGCCAACGTCCTGACTTTC. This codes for CAWSFGSGANVLTF.

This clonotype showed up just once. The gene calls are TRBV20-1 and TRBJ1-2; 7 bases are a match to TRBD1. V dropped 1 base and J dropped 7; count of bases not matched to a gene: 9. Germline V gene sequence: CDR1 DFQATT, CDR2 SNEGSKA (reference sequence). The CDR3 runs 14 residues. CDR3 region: CSARVLTGRSGYTF. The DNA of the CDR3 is TGCAGTGCTAGAGTACTGACAGGGCGTTCTGGCTACACCTTC.

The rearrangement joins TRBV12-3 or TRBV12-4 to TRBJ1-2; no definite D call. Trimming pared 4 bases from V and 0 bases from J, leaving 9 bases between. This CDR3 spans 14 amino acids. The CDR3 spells CASSSGAPNYGYTF. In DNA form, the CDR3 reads TGTGCCAGCAGTTCAGGAGCTCCTAACTATGGCTACACCTTC.

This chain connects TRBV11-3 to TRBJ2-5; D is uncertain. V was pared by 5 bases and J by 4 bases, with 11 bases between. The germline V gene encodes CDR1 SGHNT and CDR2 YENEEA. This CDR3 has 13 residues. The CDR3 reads CASSPRLGETQYF. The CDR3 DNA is TGTGCCAGCAGCCCACGATTGGGAGAGACCCAGTACTTC.

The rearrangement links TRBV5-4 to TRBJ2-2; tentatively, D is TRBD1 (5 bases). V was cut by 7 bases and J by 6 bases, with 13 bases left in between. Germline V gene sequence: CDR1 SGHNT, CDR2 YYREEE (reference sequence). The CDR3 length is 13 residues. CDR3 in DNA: TGTGCCAGCGGACATACAAGCGCCGGGGAGCTGTTTTTT. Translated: CASGHTSAGELFF.

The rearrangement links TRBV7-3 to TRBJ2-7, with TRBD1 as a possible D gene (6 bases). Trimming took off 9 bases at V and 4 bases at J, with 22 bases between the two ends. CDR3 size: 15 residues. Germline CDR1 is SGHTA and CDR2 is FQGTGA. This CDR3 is CARFLPGQIQYEQYF. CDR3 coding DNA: TGTGCCAGATTTCTCCCGGGACAAATCCAGTACGAGCAGTACTTC.

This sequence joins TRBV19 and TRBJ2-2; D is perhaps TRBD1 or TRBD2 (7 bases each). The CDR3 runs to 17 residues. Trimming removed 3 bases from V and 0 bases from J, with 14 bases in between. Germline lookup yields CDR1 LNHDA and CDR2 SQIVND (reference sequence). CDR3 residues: CASSIPGGTANTGELFF. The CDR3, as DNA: TGTGCCAGTAGTATCCCCGGGGGGACAGCGAACACCGGGGAGCTGTTTTTT.

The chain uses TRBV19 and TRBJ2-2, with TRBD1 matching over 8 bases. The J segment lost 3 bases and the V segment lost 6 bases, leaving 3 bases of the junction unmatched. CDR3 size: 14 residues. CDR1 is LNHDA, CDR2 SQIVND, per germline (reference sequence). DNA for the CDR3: TGTGCCAGTAGGGCAGGGGGCGACACCGGGGAGCTGTTTTTT. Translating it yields CASRAGGDTGELFF.

As DNA, the CDR3 is TGTGCCAGCACTTTTCGCCCCCGGGACAGGGAGTCGGACACTGAAGCTTTCTTT. Its protein product is CASTFRPRDRESDTEAFF. The chain couples TRBV2 to TRBJ1-1; 9 bases agree with TRBD1. V shed 7 bases and J 3 bases; nucleotides not matched to a gene: 18. In germline, CDR1 is SNHLY, CDR2 FYNNEI. CDR3 size: 18 residues.

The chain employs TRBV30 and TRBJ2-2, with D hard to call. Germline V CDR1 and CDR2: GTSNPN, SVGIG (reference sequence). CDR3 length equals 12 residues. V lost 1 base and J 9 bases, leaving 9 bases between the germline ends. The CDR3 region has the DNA TGTGCCTGGAGTGAGAGGTATCGGGAGCTGTTTTTT. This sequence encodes CAWSERYRELFF.

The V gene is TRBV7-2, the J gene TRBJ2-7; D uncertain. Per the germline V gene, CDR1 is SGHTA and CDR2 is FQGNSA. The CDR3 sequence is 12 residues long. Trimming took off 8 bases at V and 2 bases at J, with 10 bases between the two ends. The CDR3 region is CASYRPPYEQYF. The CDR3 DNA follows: TGTGCCAGCTATCGACCCCCCTACGAGCAGTACTTC.

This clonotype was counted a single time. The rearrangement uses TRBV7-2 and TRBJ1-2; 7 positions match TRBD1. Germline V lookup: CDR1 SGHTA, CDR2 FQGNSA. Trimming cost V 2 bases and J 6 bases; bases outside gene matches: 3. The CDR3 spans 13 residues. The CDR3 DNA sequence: TGTGCCAGCAGCTTACAGGGGGTTAATGGCTACACCTTC. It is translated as CASSLQGVNGYTF.